These T cell receptor beta chains were read from a single sample in a study of blood T cell repertoires in COVID-19. Profiled with immunoSEQ multiplex PCR; TCRdb holds only in-frame clones, not every one. The sample contains tens of thousands of clones, 65% to 80% of which appear only once. Sequencing used peripheral blood. These receptor sequences come from a young man with COVID-19, enrolled during active disease. Each CDR3 is given with its conserved first and last residue. Fields, in order: D gene, V gene, clone size, J gene, CDR3 DNA, CDR3 protein. A D gene is named only where the DNA matches it firmly. Clone size is shown for a subset of rows, as once, few, many or a class of expanded clone.

d_gene: TRBD1
v_gene: TRBV28
abundance: NA
j_gene: TRBJ1-2
CDR3nt: TGTGCCAGCAGAGCCCTAGGGACAGGCAACTATGGCTACACCTTC
CDR3aa: CASRALGTGNYGYTF

d_gene: NA
v_gene: TRBV5-5
abundance: NA
j_gene: TRBJ1-4
CDR3nt: TGTGCCAGCAGCACCTCGGGGGAAAAACTGTTTTTT
CDR3aa: CASSTSGEKLFF

d_gene: TRBD1
v_gene: TRBV11-3
abundance: NA
j_gene: TRBJ2-5
CDR3nt: TGTGCCAGCAGCCCCCGGACAGGGACGGTGACCCAGTACTTC
CDR3aa: CASSPRTGTVTQYF

d_gene: TRBD1
v_gene: TRBV5-6
abundance: NA
j_gene: TRBJ1-2
CDR3nt: TGTGCCAGCAGCTCCAGGGGGAGGTATGGCTACACCTTC
CDR3aa: CASSSRGRYGYTF

d_gene: NA
v_gene: TRBV7-2
abundance: NA
j_gene: TRBJ2-2
CDR3nt: TGTGCCAGCAGCTTAGCGCGGGTGAACACCGGGGAGCTGTTTTTT
CDR3aa: CASSLARVNTGELFF

d_gene: NA
v_gene: TRBV19
abundance: NA
j_gene: TRBJ2-5
CDR3nt: TGTGCCAGTAGACTGGCTAGCGACCAAGAGACCCAGTACTTC
CDR3aa: CASRLASDQETQYF

d_gene: TRBD2
v_gene: TRBV29-1
abundance: NA
j_gene: TRBJ2-5
CDR3nt: TGCAGCGTGGCGCTTGGGCTAGCGGGAAGGGGGACCCAGTACTTC
CDR3aa: CSVALGLAGRGTQYF

d_gene: NA
v_gene: TRBV12-5
abundance: NA
j_gene: TRBJ2-2
CDR3nt: TGTGCTAGTGCCCGAGGCACAGGGCCGAACACCGGGGAGCTGTTTTTT
CDR3aa: CASARGTGPNTGELFF

d_gene: TRBD2
v_gene: TRBV28
abundance: NA
j_gene: TRBJ2-2
CDR3nt: TGTGCCAGCAGTTTACTAGCGGGGGAAGGTCCCGGGGAGCTATTTTTT
CDR3aa: CASSLLAGEGPGELFF

d_gene: NA
v_gene: TRBV3-1/TRBV3-2
abundance: NA
j_gene: TRBJ2-7
CDR3nt: TGTGCCAGCGGGTTAACGGCGCAACTATACTACGAGCAGTACTTC
CDR3aa: CASGLTAQLYYEQYF

d_gene: NA
v_gene: TRBV5-8
abundance: NA
j_gene: TRBJ2-4
CDR3nt: TGTGCCAGCAGCTTGAAGGGGGCCAAAAACATTCAGTACTTC
CDR3aa: CASSLKGAKNIQYF

d_gene: NA
v_gene: TRBV19
abundance: NA
j_gene: TRBJ1-5
CDR3nt: TGTGCCAGTAGTATGCCACAGCTTTATCAGCCCCAGCATTTT
CDR3aa: CASSMPQLYQPQHF

d_gene: NA
v_gene: TRBV7-3
abundance: NA
j_gene: TRBJ2-3
CDR3nt: TGTGCCAGCAGCTTAGGGCACACAGATACGCAGTATTTT
CDR3aa: CASSLGHTDTQYF

d_gene: TRBD2
v_gene: TRBV18
abundance: few
j_gene: TRBJ2-7
CDR3nt: TGTGCCAGCTCACCTCAAGCTAGCGGCAACTCCTACGAGCAGTACTTC
CDR3aa: CASSPQASGNSYEQYF

d_gene: NA
v_gene: TRBV19
abundance: NA
j_gene: TRBJ1-5
CDR3nt: TGTGCCAGTAGTAAACAGGGCGGCAATCAGCCCCAGCATTTT
CDR3aa: CASSKQGGNQPQHF

d_gene: NA
v_gene: TRBV7-9
abundance: NA
j_gene: TRBJ1-1
CDR3nt: TGTGCCAGCAGCTCAGCCCGGACAGATCAGAACACTGAAGCTTTCTTT
CDR3aa: CASSSARTDQNTEAFF

d_gene: NA
v_gene: TRBV4-1
abundance: NA
j_gene: TRBJ1-5
CDR3nt: TGCGCCAGCAGCCAAGCAGGGTATGATCAGCCCCAGCATTTT
CDR3aa: CASSQAGYDQPQHF

d_gene: TRBD2
v_gene: TRBV5-1
abundance: NA
j_gene: TRBJ2-1
CDR3nt: TGCGCCAGCAGCTTGTCACTAGCGGGAGGAGGCAATGAGCAGTTCTTC
CDR3aa: CASSLSLAGGGNEQFF

d_gene: TRBD1
v_gene: TRBV18
abundance: NA
j_gene: TRBJ1-4
CDR3nt: TGTGCCAGCTCACCAAGGGGACAGCGTAATGAAAAACTGTTTTTT
CDR3aa: CASSPRGQRNEKLFF

d_gene: TRBD1
v_gene: TRBV10-3
abundance: NA
j_gene: TRBJ1-5
CDR3nt: TGTGCCATCAGTGAGTCGAGGGGACAGGGAGAAAATCAGCCCCAGCATTTT
CDR3aa: CAISESRGQGENQPQHF

d_gene: NA
v_gene: TRBV3-1/TRBV3-2
abundance: once
j_gene: TRBJ1-3
CDR3nt: TGTGCCAGCAGCGGAGATGGGGAGGTTGCTGGAAACACCATATATTTT
CDR3aa: CASSGDGEVAGNTIYF

d_gene: NA
v_gene: TRBV5-4
abundance: NA
j_gene: TRBJ1-2
CDR3nt: TGTGCCAGCAGCTCAGAGATGGACAGATACTATGGCTACACCTTC
CDR3aa: CASSSEMDRYYGYTF

d_gene: NA
v_gene: TRBV2
abundance: NA
j_gene: TRBJ2-1
CDR3nt: TGTGCCAGCAGTGCCATCACCTACAATGAGCAGTTCTTC
CDR3aa: CASSAITYNEQFF

d_gene: NA
v_gene: TRBV12-3/TRBV12-4
abundance: NA
j_gene: TRBJ2-7
CDR3nt: TGTGCCAGCAGTTTAGTGGGTCGGGGCGAGCAGTACTTC
CDR3aa: CASSLVGRGEQYF

d_gene: NA
v_gene: TRBV27
abundance: NA
j_gene: TRBJ1-6
CDR3nt: TGTGCCAGCAGTTTCCCCACAGGTCTCCTCCACTTT
CDR3aa: CASSFPTGLLHF

d_gene: NA
v_gene: TRBV6-4
abundance: few
j_gene: TRBJ1-6
CDR3nt: TGTGCCAGCAGTGAGGACAATAATTCACCCCTCCACTTT
CDR3aa: CASSEDNNSPLHF

d_gene: TRBD1
v_gene: TRBV5-1
abundance: NA
j_gene: TRBJ2-7
CDR3nt: TGCGCCAGCAGCTGGACAGGTTCGCACGAGCAGTACTTC
CDR3aa: CASSWTGSHEQYF

d_gene: TRBD1
v_gene: TRBV4-1
abundance: few
j_gene: TRBJ1-4
CDR3nt: TGCGCCAGCAGCCCAGGGCCATTCCAGGGGGCGCAAGATGAAAAACTGTTTTTT
CDR3aa: CASSPGPFQGAQDEKLFF

d_gene: NA
v_gene: TRBV4-1
abundance: NA
j_gene: TRBJ1-1
CDR3nt: TGCGCCAGCAGCCAAGATCTCGGGGGGGCGCTTCGTAACACTGAAGCTTTCTTT
CDR3aa: CASSQDLGGALRNTEAFF

d_gene: NA
v_gene: TRBV9
abundance: NA
j_gene: TRBJ2-3
CDR3nt: TGTGCCAGCAGCGTAGGCGGTGACAGTCCAGATACGCAGTATTTT
CDR3aa: CASSVGGDSPDTQYF

d_gene: NA
v_gene: TRBV29-1
abundance: NA
j_gene: TRBJ2-6
CDR3nt: TGCAGCGTTGACTCTGTTTGCTCTGGGGCCAACGTCCTGACTTTC
CDR3aa: CSVDSVCSGANVLTF

d_gene: TRBD1
v_gene: TRBV4-3
abundance: few
j_gene: TRBJ1-2
CDR3nt: TGCGCCAGCAGCCAAGAAGGGGGCTGGAGTGGCTACACCTTC
CDR3aa: CASSQEGGWSGYTF

d_gene: NA
v_gene: TRBV27
abundance: NA
j_gene: TRBJ2-1
CDR3nt: TGTGCCAGCAGTTTCACCGGCAGGCTAACCTACAATGAGCAGTTCTTC
CDR3aa: CASSFTGRLTYNEQFF

d_gene: NA
v_gene: TRBV5-1
abundance: NA
j_gene: TRBJ1-3
CDR3nt: TGCGCCAGCAGCTTGTTGTCGGGAGCACCCGGAAACACCATATATTTT
CDR3aa: CASSLLSGAPGNTIYF

d_gene: NA
v_gene: TRBV6-5
abundance: NA
j_gene: TRBJ2-4
CDR3nt: TGTGCCAGCACTGCGGGACAGCGAGCCAAAAACATTCAGTACTTC
CDR3aa: CASTAGQRAKNIQYF

d_gene: TRBD2
v_gene: TRBV24-1
abundance: NA
j_gene: TRBJ2-2
CDR3nt: TGTGCCACCAGTGATTTGAGCCTAGCGGGAGCCACCGGGGAGCTGTTTTTT
CDR3aa: CATSDLSLAGATGELFF

d_gene: TRBD1
v_gene: TRBV6-2/TRBV6-3
abundance: once
j_gene: TRBJ2-7
CDR3nt: TGTGCCAGCAGTGGCCAGGGGGCGCCTACCTACGAGCAGTACTTC
CDR3aa: CASSGQGAPTYEQYF

d_gene: TRBD1
v_gene: TRBV6-1
abundance: NA
j_gene: TRBJ1-1
CDR3nt: TGTGCCAGCAGTGAAAGGCCCCAGGGGGCCACTGAAGCTTTCTTT
CDR3aa: CASSERPQGATEAFF

d_gene: TRBD2
v_gene: TRBV7-8
abundance: NA
j_gene: TRBJ2-2
CDR3nt: TGTGCCAGCAGCTTATTGGGGGGGGTAAACACCGGGGAGCTGTTTTTT
CDR3aa: CASSLLGGVNTGELFF

d_gene: TRBD2
v_gene: TRBV19
abundance: once
j_gene: TRBJ2-1
CDR3nt: TGTGCCAGTAGTATAGTGGCGGCGGGAGTAGGGAGTGAGCAGTTCTTC
CDR3aa: CASSIVAAGVGSEQFF

d_gene: TRBD1
v_gene: TRBV30
abundance: few
j_gene: TRBJ1-3
CDR3nt: TGTGCCTGGAGATGGGACAGCAACTCTGGAAACACCATATATTTT
CDR3aa: CAWRWDSNSGNTIYF

d_gene: TRBD1
v_gene: TRBV4-2
abundance: NA
j_gene: TRBJ2-1
CDR3nt: TGTGCCAGCAGCCCGTCGGGACAGGGGGCCAATGAGCAGTTCTTC
CDR3aa: CASSPSGQGANEQFF

d_gene: TRBD2
v_gene: TRBV27
abundance: NA
j_gene: TRBJ2-1
CDR3nt: TGTGCCAGCAGCCCAATAGCGGGGTCATACAATGAGCAGTTCTTC
CDR3aa: CASSPIAGSYNEQFF

d_gene: TRBD1
v_gene: TRBV4-3
abundance: NA
j_gene: TRBJ2-3
CDR3nt: TGCGCCAGCAGCCAAGATCGAGGACCCGGGACAGGGGTTTTAGATACGCAGTATTTT
CDR3aa: CASSQDRGPGTGVLDTQYF